These 2 T cell receptor beta chains were all obtained from the same sample, sequenced in a study of cytomegalovirus exposure and HLA in healthy donors. 13 Jbeta primers and 60 Vbeta primers were used for the PCR. TCRdb's table, derived via immunoSEQ multiplex PCR, lists solely in-frame clones and lacks some. The repertoire includes fewer than 200,000 clones, around 73% of them detected once, and over 2% sits in the top ten. Sequencing was carried out using PBMCs. These receptors were obtained from a man aged 55 to 70 in good health and CMV-seronegative.

The rearrangement joins TRBV30 to TRBJ2-7, with D maybe TRBD2 (6 bases). Trimming shortened V by 1 base and J by 3 bases, and 7 bases separated the two germline ends. CDR1 and CDR2 from the germline V gene are GTSNPN and SVGIG (reference sequence). CDR3 length: 12 residues. The CDR3 DNA sequence: TGTGCCTGGAGTGGGCGGGACTACGAGCAGTACTTC. Encoded protein: CAWSGRDYEQYF.

The table lists this clone with a few counts. The J gene is TRBJ2-7, the V gene TRBV27; 8 nucleotides match TRBD1. The CDR3 has 18 amino acids. CDR1 and CDR2 (germline): MNHEY, SMNVEV (reference sequence). V gave up 4 bases and J gave up 4 bases; unmatched junction bases: 18. CDR3 amino acids: CASSSSTGQESIRYEQYF. In nucleotides, the CDR3 is TGTGCCAGCAGTTCCTCAACGGGACAGGAATCGATACGGTACGAGCAGTACTTC.